The text below deals with one TCR beta chain. Additional DNA sequences in this sample encode the identical CDR3. This sample was taken from a study of shared clonotypes between healthy human individuals. Assay used: immunoSEQ multiplex PCR; TCRdb lists only in-frame clones, some missing. The sample consists of approximately 2,200,000 clones, just over 90% of them appearing once. Naive CD8 cells comprised CD45RO-negative, CCR7-positively selected cells, excluding terminally differentiated effector memory CD45RA+ cells. CDR3 length: 15 amino acids. The germline V gene encodes CDR1 SGDLS and CDR2 YYNGEE. V was pared by 0 bases and J by 0 bases, with 7 bases between.

The TCR was taken from a man aged 18 to 29 in good health. Some clones in this sample may be carry-over from other donors' samples. This chain connects TRBV9 to TRBJ1-3; no reliable D call. Source material: naive CD8+ T cells from PBMCs. CDR3 DNA sequence: TGTGCCAGCAGCGTAGCGGGGAGCTCTGGAAACACCATATATTTT. This encodes CASSVAGSSGNTIYF.